This entry lists 10 T cell receptor beta chains sequenced from one sample in a study of cytomegalovirus exposure and HLA in healthy donors. The PCR had 60 Vbeta and 13 Jbeta primers. Some clones are missing from TCRdb's copy, which holds only in-frame ones; the method was immunoSEQ multiplex PCR. The sample holds around 130,000 clones, around 75% seen once. Sequencing input: PBMCs. The receptors originated from a man younger than 40 in good health and CMV-seronegative.

This sequence joins TRBV7-9 and TRBJ2-3; no clear D. Germline CDR1 SEHNR, CDR2 FQNEAQ (reference sequence). V gave up 3 bases and J gave up 4 bases, with 5 bases separating them. The CDR3 has 12 amino acids. For the CDR3, the DNA is TGTGCCAGCAGCTTGGCGGCAGATACGCAGTATTTT. This encodes CASSLAADTQYF.

V is TRBV28 and J is TRBJ1-5; tentative D call: TRBD1 (5 bases). The CDR3 totals 15 residues. The V end lost 3 bases, the J end lost 5 bases, and 14 bases lay between the germline ends. CDR1 MDHEN and CDR2 SYDVKM come from the germline V gene. CDR3 sequence: CASSLAGREDQPQHF. The CDR3 DNA reads as TGTGCCAGCAGTTTGGCAGGGAGGGAGGATCAGCCCCAGCATTTT.

This clone came up a few times. V is TRBV7-9 and J is TRBJ2-5, with TRBD1 matching 9 bases. The trim removed 5 bases at V and 2 bases at J, leaving 0 bases unmatched. The CDR3 has 13 residues. CDR1 and CDR2 (germline): SEHNR, FQNEAQ (reference sequence). The CDR3 region is CASSDRGQETQYF. The DNA of the CDR3 is TGTGCCAGCAGCGACAGGGGGCAAGAGACCCAGTACTTC.

This rearrangement joins TRBV30 to TRBJ1-1; D may be TRBD1 (6 bases). The CDR3 contains 13 residues. Germline CDR1 GTSNPN, CDR2 SVGIG (reference sequence). The ends were cut back, 4 bases at V and 4 bases at J, with 13 bases in the middle. CDR3 amino acids: CAWNTGMGTEAFF. CDR3 nucleotide sequence: TGTGCCTGGAATACAGGGATGGGCACTGAAGCTTTCTTT.

In nucleotides, the CDR3 is TGTGCCAGTCGAATGAGCGGGTTCTACGAGCAGTACTTC. It encodes CASRMSGFYEQYF. The V call is TRBV19, the J call TRBJ2-7, with D perhaps TRBD2 (6 bases). Per germline, CDR1 LNHDA and CDR2 SQIVND (reference sequence). The CDR3 spans 13 residues. Trimming left V 8 bases short and J 3 bases short, with 14 bases between. Full variable domain (rest looked up from reference TRBV19 and TRBJ2-7): DGGITQSPKYLFRKEGQNVTLSCEQNLNHDAMYWYRQDPGQGLRLIYYSQIVNDFQKGDIAEGYSVSREKKESFPLTVTSAQKNPTAFYLCASRMSGFYEQYFGPGTRLTVT.

V is TRBV28 and J is TRBJ1-2, with 9 bases aligning to TRBD1. This CDR3 comprises 17 residues. V lost 2 bases to trimming and J lost 2 bases; unmatched junction nucleotides: 9. Germline loops: CDR1 MDHEN, CDR2 SYDVKM. The CDR3 loop is CASSLRTQGAINYGYTF. The CDR3 DNA is TGTGCCAGCAGTTTAAGGACACAGGGGGCTATCAACTATGGCTACACCTTC.

The chain joins TRBV30 to TRBJ2-5; 9 positions agree with TRBD1. Losses at the gene ends were 2 bases for V and 2 bases for J; bases not matched to a gene: 3. The CDR3 spans 14 residues. Germline V gene sequence: CDR1 GTSNPN, CDR2 SVGIG (reference sequence). In DNA, the CDR3 is TGTGCCTGGAGTTTGGGACAGGGTCAAGAGACCCAGTACTTC. Translated: CAWSLGQGQETQYF.

This clone was observed a single time. The V gene is TRBV5-6, the J gene TRBJ2-2; tentative D call: TRBD2 (5 bases). The germline CDR1 and CDR2 sequences are SGHDT and YYEEEE. The CDR3 contains 15 residues. Trimming shortened V by 4 bases and J by 0 bases, and 10 bases separated the two germline ends. CDR3 in amino acids: CASSARGANTGELFF. The CDR3 bases are TGTGCCAGCAGCGCACGGGGAGCGAACACCGGGGAGCTGTTTTTT.

The chain recombines TRBV10-3 with TRBJ2-2, with no clear D. The germline V gene encodes CDR1 ENHRY and CDR2 SYGVKD. Trimming stripped 4 bases from V and 2 bases from J, with 14 bases between. The CDR3 has 16 amino acids. The CDR3 nucleotides read TGTGCCATCAGTGCGTATGGCAGGCCAAACACCGGGGAGCTGTTTTTT. This codes for CAISAYGRPNTGELFF.

The chain couples TRBV5-4 to TRBJ1-2, with D possibly matching TRBD1 (6 bases). The germline V and J ends were trimmed by 0 bases and 6 bases, with 18 bases remaining between them. Germline assignment: CDR1 SGHNT and CDR2 YYREEE (reference sequence). This CDR3 contains 16 residues. CDR3 protein: CASSLGVNSGVDGYTF. DNA for the CDR3: TGTGCCAGCAGCTTGGGAGTTAACTCAGGGGTCGATGGCTACACCTTC.